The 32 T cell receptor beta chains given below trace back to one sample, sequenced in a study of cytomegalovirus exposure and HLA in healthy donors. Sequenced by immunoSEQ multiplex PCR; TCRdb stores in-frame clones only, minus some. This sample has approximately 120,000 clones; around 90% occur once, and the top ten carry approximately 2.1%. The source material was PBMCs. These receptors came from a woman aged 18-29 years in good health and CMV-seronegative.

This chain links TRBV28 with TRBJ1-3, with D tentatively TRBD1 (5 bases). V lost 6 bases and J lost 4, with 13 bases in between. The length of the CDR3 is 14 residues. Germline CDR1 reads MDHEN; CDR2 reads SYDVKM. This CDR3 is CASSPDSRGNTIYF. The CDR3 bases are TGTGCCAGCAGCCCCGACAGTAGAGGAAACACCATATATTTT. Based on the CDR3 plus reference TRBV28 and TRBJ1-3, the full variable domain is DVKVTQSSRYLVKRTGEKVFLECVQDMDHENMFWYRQDPGLGLRLIYFSYDVKMKEKGDIPEGYSVSREKKERFSLILESASTNQTSMYLCASSPDSRGNTIYFGEGSWLTVV.

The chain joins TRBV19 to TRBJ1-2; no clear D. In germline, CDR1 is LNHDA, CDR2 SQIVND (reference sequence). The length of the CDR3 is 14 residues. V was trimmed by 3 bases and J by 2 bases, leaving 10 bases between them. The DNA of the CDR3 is TGTGCCAGTAGTATCTCCCAAACAAACTATGGCTACACCTTC. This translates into CASSISQTNYGYTF.

The CDR3 reads CACLAEYNEQFF. The CDR3 DNA reads as TGTGCCTGCCTAGCGGAATACAATGAGCAGTTCTTC. The rearrangement uses TRBV30 and TRBJ2-1, with 7 bases fitting TRBD2. CDR1 is GTSNPN and CDR2 is SVGIG in the germline V gene (reference sequence). After removal of 6 bases from V and 4 bases from J, the junction contained 3 bases not matched to a gene. The CDR3 has 12 amino acids. Full variable domain (remainder filled in from reference TRBV30 and TRBJ2-1): SQTIHQWPATLVQPVGSPLSLECTVEGTSNPNLYWYRQAAGRGLQLLFYSVGIGQISSEVPQNLSASRPQDRQFILSSKKLLLSDSGFYLCACLAEYNEQFFGPGTRLTVL.

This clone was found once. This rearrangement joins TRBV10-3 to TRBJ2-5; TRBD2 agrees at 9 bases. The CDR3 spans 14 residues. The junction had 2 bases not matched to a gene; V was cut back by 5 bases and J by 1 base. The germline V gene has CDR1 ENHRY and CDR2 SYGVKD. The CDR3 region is CAISQRGAQETQYF. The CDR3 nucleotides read TGTGCCATCAGTCAGCGGGGGGCCCAAGAGACCCAGTACTTC.

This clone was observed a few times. The CDR3 loop is CASRLQLATGANVLTF. The CDR3 DNA sequence: TGCGCCAGCCGGCTCCAACTAGCGACTGGGGCCAACGTCCTGACTTTC. The chain carries TRBV5-1 and TRBJ2-6; 7 bases fit TRBD2. The J segment lost 2 bases and the V segment lost 7 bases, leaving 9 bases of the junction unmatched. Germline V gene data show CDR1 as SGHRS and CDR2 as YFSETQ. This CDR3 has 16 residues.

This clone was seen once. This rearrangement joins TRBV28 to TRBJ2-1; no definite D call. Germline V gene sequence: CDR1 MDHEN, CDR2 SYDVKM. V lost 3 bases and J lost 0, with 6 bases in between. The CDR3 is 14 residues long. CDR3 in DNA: TGTGCCAGCAGTTTGCTGAGCTCCTACAATGAGCAGTTCTTC. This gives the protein CASSLLSSYNEQFF.

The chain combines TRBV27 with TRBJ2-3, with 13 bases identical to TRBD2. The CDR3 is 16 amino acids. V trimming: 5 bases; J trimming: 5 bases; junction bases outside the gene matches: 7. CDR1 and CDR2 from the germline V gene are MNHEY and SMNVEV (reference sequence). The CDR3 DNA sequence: TGTGCCAGCAGTCGACTAGCGGGAGGTGTTCTAGATACGCAGTATTTT. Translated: CASSRLAGGVLDTQYF.

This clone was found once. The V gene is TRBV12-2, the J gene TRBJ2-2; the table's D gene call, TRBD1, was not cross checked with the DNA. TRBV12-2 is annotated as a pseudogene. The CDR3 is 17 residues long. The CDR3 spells CASRSLIGGANTGELFF. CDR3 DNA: TGTGCAAGTCGCTCATTAATAGGGGGCGCGAACACCGGGGAGCTGTTTTTT.

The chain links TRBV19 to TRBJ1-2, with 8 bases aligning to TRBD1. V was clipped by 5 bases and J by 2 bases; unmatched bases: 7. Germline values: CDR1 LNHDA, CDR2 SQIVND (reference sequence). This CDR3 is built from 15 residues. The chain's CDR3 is CASSPVTGANYGYTF. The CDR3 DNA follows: TGTGCCAGTAGTCCCGTGACAGGGGCCAACTATGGCTACACCTTC.

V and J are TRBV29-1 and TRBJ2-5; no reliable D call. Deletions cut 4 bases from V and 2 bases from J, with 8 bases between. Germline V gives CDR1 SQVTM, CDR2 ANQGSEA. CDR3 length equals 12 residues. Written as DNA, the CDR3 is TGCAGCGTTGCCACAGCACAAGAGACCCAGTACTTC. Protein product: CSVATAQETQYF.

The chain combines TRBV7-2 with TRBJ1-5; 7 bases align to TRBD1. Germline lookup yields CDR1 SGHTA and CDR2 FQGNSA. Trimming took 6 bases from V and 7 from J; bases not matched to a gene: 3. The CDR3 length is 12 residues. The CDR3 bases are TGTGCCAGCAGAGCACAGGGGCAGCCCCAGCATTTT. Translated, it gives CASRAQGQPQHF. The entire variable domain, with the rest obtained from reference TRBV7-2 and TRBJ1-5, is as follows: GAGVSQSPSNKVTEKGKDVELRCDPISGHTALYWYRQSLGQGLEFLIYFQGNSAPDKSGLPSDRFSAERTGGSVSTLTIQRTQQEDSAVYLCASRAQGQPQHFGDGTRLSIL.

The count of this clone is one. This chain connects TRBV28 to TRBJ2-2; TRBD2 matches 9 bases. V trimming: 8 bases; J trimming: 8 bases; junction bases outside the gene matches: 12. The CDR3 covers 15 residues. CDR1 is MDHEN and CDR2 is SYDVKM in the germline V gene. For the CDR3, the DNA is TGTGCCAGCGGAACCCCGGGACTAGCTAAGGGGGAGCTGTTTTTT. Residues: CASGTPGLAKGELFF.

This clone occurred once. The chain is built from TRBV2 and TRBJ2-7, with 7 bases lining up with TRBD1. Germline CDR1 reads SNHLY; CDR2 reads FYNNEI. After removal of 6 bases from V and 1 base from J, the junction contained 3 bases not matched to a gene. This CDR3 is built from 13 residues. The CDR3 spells CASRKQGSYEQYF. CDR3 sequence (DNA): TGTGCCAGCAGAAAACAGGGGTCCTACGAGCAGTACTTC.

CDR3: CASSLPGSRNEKLFF. The CDR3 nucleotides read TGTGCCAGCAGCTTACCGGGGAGCAGGAATGAAAAACTGTTTTTT. The genes are TRBV28 and TRBJ1-4; no clear D. The V gene's germline CDR1 is MDHEN and CDR2 SYDVKM. With 6 bases removed from V and 5 bases from J, the gap between germline ends came to 16 bases. The CDR3 spans 15 residues.

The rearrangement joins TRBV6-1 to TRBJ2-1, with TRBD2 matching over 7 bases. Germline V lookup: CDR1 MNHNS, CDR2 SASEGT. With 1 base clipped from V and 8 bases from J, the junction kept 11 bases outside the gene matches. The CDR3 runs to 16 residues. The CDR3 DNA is TGTGCCAGCAGTGAAGGGACTAGATGGGTGAGCGATGAGCAGTTCTTC. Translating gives CASSEGTRWVSDEQFF.

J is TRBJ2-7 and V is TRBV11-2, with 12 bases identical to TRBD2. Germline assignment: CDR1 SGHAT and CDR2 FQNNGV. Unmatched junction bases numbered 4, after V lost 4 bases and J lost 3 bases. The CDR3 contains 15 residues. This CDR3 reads CASSSLAGGFYEQYF. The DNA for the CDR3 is TGTGCCAGCAGCTCGCTAGCGGGGGGGTTCTACGAGCAGTACTTC.

The CDR3 loop reads CASSLFGTSTSYEQYF. The CDR3 DNA sequence: TGTGCCAGCAGTTTATTCGGGACTTCCACCTCCTACGAGCAGTACTTC. The V and J genes are TRBV28 and TRBJ2-7, with a weak D call TRBD2 (6 bases). Trimming took 1 base from V and 0 from J, leaving 13 bases between them. The CDR3 length is 16 residues. Germline CDR1 is MDHEN and CDR2 is SYDVKM.

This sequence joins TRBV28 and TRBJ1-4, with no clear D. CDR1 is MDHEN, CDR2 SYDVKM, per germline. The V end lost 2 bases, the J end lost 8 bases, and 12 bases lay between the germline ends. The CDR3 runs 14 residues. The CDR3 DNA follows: TGTGCCAGCAGTTTAGGGAGGGTATGGGAAAAACTGTTTTTT. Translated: CASSLGRVWEKLFF.

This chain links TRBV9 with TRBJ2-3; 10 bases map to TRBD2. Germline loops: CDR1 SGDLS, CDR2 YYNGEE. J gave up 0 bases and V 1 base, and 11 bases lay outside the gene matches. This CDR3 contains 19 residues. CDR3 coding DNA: TGTGCCAGCAGCGTAAGCGGGGGGGCCCGGCGTAGTAGCACAGATACGCAGTATTTT. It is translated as CASSVSGGARRSSTDTQYF.

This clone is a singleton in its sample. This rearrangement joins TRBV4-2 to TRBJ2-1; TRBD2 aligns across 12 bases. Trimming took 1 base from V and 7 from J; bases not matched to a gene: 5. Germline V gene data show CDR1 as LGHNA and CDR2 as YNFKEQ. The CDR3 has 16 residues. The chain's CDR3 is CASSQATSGRRNEQFF. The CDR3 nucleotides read TGTGCCAGCAGCCAAGCGACTAGCGGGAGAAGGAATGAGCAGTTCTTC.

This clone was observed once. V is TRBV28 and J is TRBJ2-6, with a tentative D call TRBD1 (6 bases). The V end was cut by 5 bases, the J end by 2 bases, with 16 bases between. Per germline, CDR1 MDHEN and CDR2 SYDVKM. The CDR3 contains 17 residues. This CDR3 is CASSPLQGLTGANVLTF. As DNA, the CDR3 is TGTGCCAGCAGTCCGCTACAGGGTCTAACTGGGGCCAACGTCCTGACTTTC. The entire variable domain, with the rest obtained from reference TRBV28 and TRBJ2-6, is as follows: DVKVTQSSRYLVKRTGEKVFLECVQDMDHENMFWYRQDPGLGLRLIYFSYDVKMKEKGDIPEGYSVSREKKERFSLILESASTNQTSMYLCASSPLQGLTGANVLTFGAGSRLTVL.

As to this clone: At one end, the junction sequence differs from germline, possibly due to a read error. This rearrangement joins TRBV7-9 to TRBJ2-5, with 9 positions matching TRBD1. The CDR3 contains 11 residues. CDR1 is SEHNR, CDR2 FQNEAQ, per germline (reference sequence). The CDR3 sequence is CASSLDRGFHF. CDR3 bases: TGTGCCAGCAGTTTGGACAGGGGCTTCCACTTC.

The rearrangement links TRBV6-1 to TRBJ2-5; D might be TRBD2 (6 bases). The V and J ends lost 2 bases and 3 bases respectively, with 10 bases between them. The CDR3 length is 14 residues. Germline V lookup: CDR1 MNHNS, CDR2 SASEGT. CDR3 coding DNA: TGTGCCAGCAGTGAATGGGTAGCGGAAGAGACCCAGTACTTC. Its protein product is CASSEWVAEETQYF.

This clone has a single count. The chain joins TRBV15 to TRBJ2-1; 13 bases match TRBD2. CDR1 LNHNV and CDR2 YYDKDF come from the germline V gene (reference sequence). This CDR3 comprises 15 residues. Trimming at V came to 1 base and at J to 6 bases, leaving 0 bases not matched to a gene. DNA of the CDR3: TGTGCCACCAGCAGAGGGACTAGCGGGAGCAATGAGCAGTTCTTC. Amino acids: CATSRGTSGSNEQFF.

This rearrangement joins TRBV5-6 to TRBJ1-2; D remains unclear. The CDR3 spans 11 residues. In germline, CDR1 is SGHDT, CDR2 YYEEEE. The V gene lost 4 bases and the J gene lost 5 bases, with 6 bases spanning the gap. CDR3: CASSRSYGYTF. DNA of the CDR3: TGTGCCAGCAGCCGCAGTTATGGCTACACCTTC.

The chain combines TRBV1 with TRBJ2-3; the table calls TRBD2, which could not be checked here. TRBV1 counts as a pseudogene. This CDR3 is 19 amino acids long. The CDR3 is CTSSPTSGRMGPSTDTQYF. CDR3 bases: TGCACCAGCAGCCCTACTAGCGGGAGGATGGGGCCAAGCACAGATACGCAGTATTTT.

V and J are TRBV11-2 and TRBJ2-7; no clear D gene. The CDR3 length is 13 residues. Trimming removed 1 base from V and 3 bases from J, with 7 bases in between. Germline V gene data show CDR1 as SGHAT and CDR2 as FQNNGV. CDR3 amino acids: CASSLGRSYEQYF. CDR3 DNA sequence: TGTGCCAGCAGCTTAGGGCGGAGCTACGAGCAGTACTTC.

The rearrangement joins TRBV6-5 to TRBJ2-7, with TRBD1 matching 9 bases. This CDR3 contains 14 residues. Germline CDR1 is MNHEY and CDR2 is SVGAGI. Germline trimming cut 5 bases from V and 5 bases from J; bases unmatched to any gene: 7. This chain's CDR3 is CASSPGTGTHEQYF. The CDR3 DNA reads TGTGCCAGCAGTCCAGGGACAGGGACCCACGAGCAGTACTTC.

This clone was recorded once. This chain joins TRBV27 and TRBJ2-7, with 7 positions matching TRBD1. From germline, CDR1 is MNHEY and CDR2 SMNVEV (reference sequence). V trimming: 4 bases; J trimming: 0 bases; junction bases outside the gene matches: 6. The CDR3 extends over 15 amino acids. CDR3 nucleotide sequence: TGTGCCAGCAGTTCCCCGGGACAGAGCTCCTACGAGCAGTACTTC. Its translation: CASSSPGQSSYEQYF.

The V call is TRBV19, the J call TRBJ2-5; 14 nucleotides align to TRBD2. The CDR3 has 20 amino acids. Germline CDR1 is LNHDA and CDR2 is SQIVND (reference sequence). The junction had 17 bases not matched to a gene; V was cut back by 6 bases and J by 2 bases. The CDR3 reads CASRPHGLAGGVERQETQYF. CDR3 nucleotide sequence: TGTGCCAGTAGACCCCACGGACTAGCGGGAGGTGTTGAGCGGCAAGAGACCCAGTACTTC.

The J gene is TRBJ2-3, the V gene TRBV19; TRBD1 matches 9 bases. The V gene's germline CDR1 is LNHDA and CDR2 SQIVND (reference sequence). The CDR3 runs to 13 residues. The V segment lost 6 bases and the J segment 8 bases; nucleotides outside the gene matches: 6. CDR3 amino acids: CASRGDRGSTQYF. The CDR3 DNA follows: TGTGCCAGTAGGGGAGACAGGGGGAGTACGCAGTATTTT. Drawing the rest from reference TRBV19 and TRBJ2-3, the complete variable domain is DGGITQSPKYLFRKEGQNVTLSCEQNLNHDAMYWYRQDPGQGLRLIYYSQIVNDFQKGDIAEGYSVSREKKESFPLTVTSAQKNPTAFYLCASRGDRGSTQYFGPGTRLTVL.

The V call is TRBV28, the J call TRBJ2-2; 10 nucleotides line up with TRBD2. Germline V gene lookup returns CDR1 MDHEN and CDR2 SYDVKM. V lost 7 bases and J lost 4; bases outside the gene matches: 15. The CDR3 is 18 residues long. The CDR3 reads CASTQLGLAGVLTGELFF. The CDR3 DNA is TGTGCCAGCACCCAACTAGGTCTAGCGGGGGTCCTCACCGGGGAGCTGTTTTTT.